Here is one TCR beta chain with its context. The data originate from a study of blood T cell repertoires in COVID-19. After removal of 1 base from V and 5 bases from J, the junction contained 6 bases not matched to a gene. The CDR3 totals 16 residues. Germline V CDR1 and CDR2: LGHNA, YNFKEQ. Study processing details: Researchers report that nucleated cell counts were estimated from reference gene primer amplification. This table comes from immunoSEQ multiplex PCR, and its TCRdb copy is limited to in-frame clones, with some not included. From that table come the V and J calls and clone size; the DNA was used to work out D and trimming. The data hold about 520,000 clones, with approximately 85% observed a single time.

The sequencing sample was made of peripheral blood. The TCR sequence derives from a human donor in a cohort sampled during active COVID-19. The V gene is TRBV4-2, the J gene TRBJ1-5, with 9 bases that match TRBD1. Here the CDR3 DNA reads TGTGCCAGCAGCCAAGCCCCGGGACAGGGATATCAGCCCCAGCATTTT. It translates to CASSQAPGQGYQPQHF.